This TCR beta chain stems from a study of shared clonotypes between healthy human individuals. Repertoires were generated with immunoSEQ multiplex PCR, while TCRdb's copy carries only in-frame clones and drops some. The sample carries roughly 2,500,000 clones, approximately 93% recorded once. CDR1 and CDR2 from the germline V gene are MNHNS and SASEGT. The CDR3 sequence is 15 residues long. With 2 bases clipped from V and 7 bases from J, the junction kept 11 bases outside the gene matches. With regard to this clone: Its antigen is still unknown.

General study points: As a rule, naive subsets had a larger estimated richness than memory subsets.

This TCR derives from a man younger than 30 in good health. Some clones in this sample may be carry-over from other donors' samples. The rearrangement links TRBV6-1 to TRBJ2-7, with 7 bases fitting TRBD2. Input material: naive CD4+ T cells from PBMCs. This sample's subset: CD45RA+ positively selected. The CDR3 coding sequence is TGTGCCAGCAGTGAATCGGGCGGGAGCGTAAGGGAGCAGTACTTC. Amino acids: CASSESGGSVREQYF.